Below are 18 T cell receptor beta chains sequenced from a single sample in a study of cytomegalovirus exposure and HLA in healthy donors. 13 Jbeta primers and 60 Vbeta primers were used for the PCR. The data were produced by immunoSEQ multiplex PCR, yet TCRdb's version contains in-frame clones alone and is incomplete. The data hold approximately 88,000 clones, with over 70% observed a single time. Sample: PBMCs. These receptors came from a middle-aged man in good health and CMV-seropositive.

The chain recombines TRBV30 with TRBJ1-5, with 8 bases aligning to TRBD1. The trim removed 1 base at V and 7 bases at J, leaving 3 bases unmatched. This CDR3 comprises 13 residues. Germline CDR1 is GTSNPN and CDR2 is SVGIG (reference sequence). CDR3 nucleotide sequence: TGTGCCTGGAGTGGGACAGGGTTACAGCCCCAGCATTTT. Translation: CAWSGTGLQPQHF.

The chain employs TRBV6-1 and TRBJ1-1; 9 bases are shared with TRBD1. V was pared by 7 bases and J by 4 bases, with 7 bases of the junction left unmatched. The CDR3 sequence is 14 residues long. Germline V gene sequence: CDR1 MNHNS, CDR2 SASEGT. The CDR3 DNA is TGTGCCAGCAAACAGGGGGCCGGCGGCACTGAAGCTTTCTTT. Its translation: CASKQGAGGTEAFF.

This clone was seen a few times. The genes are TRBV13 and TRBJ2-2; D perhaps matches TRBD1 (7 bases). This CDR3 contains 14 residues. CDR1 and CDR2 (germline): PRHDT, FYEKMQ (reference sequence). The germline V and J ends were trimmed by 3 bases and 5 bases, with 10 bases remaining between them. Here the CDR3 DNA reads TGTGCCAGCAGCTTCAGGGGGAGGACCGGGGAGCTGTTTTTT. Translated, it gives CASSFRGRTGELFF.

The CDR3 DNA sequence: TGTGCCAGCAGTTACTCTTCCGGGGGTGCCTCCGGCGAGCAGTACTTC. Its translation is CASSYSSGGASGEQYF. The chain has TRBV6-5 and TRBJ2-7; the D gene is possibly TRBD2 (6 bases). Germline V CDR1 and CDR2: MNHEY, SVGAGI. This CDR3 is built from 16 residues. V was trimmed by 0 bases and J by 6 bases, leaving 18 bases between them.

The V and J genes are TRBV10-3 and TRBJ2-5; 12 bases agree with TRBD2. The CDR3 covers 18 residues. The V segment lost 10 bases and the J segment 1 base; nucleotides outside the gene matches: 16. The germline CDR1 and CDR2 sequences are ENHRY and SYGVKD. This chain's CDR3 is CATALAGGPAPRQETQYF. For the CDR3, the DNA is TGTGCCACGGCTCTAGCGGGGGGGCCCGCTCCCCGCCAAGAGACCCAGTACTTC.

The chain combines TRBV15 with TRBJ2-3, with a tentative D call TRBD2 (7 bases). CDR1 LNHNV and CDR2 YYDKDF come from the germline V gene (reference sequence). Trimming removed 5 bases from V and 2 bases from J, with 20 bases in between. The CDR3 spans 17 residues. In DNA, the CDR3 is TGTGCCACCAGCGGGGGGGCGAACACCTTGTCCACAGATACGCAGTATTTT. Encoded protein: CATSGGANTLSTDTQYF.

On this clone: An end of the junction differs from the germline gene, which may be a read error. The V and J genes are TRBV7-9 and TRBJ2-6; a possible D gene is TRBD1 (5 bases). This CDR3 has 17 amino acids. CDR1 is SEHNR, CDR2 FQNEAQ, per germline (reference sequence). CDR3 region: CSSSLGQGTPGANVLTF. CDR3 bases: TGTTCCAGCAGCTTAGGTCAGGGAACACCTGGGGCCAACGTCCTGACTTTC.

On this clone: At one boundary the junction diverges from the germline segment, which might be a read error. As DNA, the CDR3 is TGTGCCAGCTCACCGGCGGGGAATAGCAATCAGCCCCAGAATTTT. Translated: CASSPAGNSNQPQNF. This chain joins TRBV18 and TRBJ1-5, with unresolved D. Germline V gives CDR1 KGHSH, CDR2 LQKENI. The CDR3 length is 15 residues.

This chain's CDR3 is CASRTSGPNNEQFF. CDR3 in DNA: TGCGCCAGTAGGACTTCCGGACCTAACAATGAGCAGTTCTTC. The genes are TRBV5-1 and TRBJ2-1; D might be TRBD2 (5 bases). In germline, CDR1 is SGHRS, CDR2 YFSETQ. This CDR3 spans 14 amino acids. V was cut by 8 bases and J by 5 bases, with 17 bases left in between. The full variable domain, in which reference TRBV5-1 and TRBJ2-1 provide the parts outside the CDR3, is KAGVTQTPRYLIKTRGQQVTLSCSPISGHRSVSWYQQTPGQGLQFLFEYFSETQRNKGNFPGRFSGRQFSNSRSEMNVSTLELGDSALYLCASRTSGPNNEQFFGPGTRLTVL.

This clone has more than one count but fewer than ten. The V call is TRBV4-2, the J call TRBJ2-3; 8 bases match TRBD1. The V and J ends lost 4 bases and 4 bases, in that order; junction bases with no gene match: 1. Germline CDR1 LGHNA, CDR2 YNFKEQ. There are 13 residues in the CDR3. DNA for the CDR3: TGTGCCAGCAGCCCGGGACAGGCAGATACGCAGTATTTT. It translates to CASSPGQADTQYF.

CDR3 nucleotide sequence: TGCGCCAGCAGCCAAGACGGTGCTCTAGCTAACTATGGCTACACCTTC. The encoded protein is CASSQDGALANYGYTF. The chain employs TRBV4-1 and TRBJ1-2; no clear D gene. Deletions cut 0 bases from V and 0 bases from J, with 11 bases between. Per the germline V gene, CDR1 is MGHRA and CDR2 is YSYEKL. The CDR3 consists of 16 residues.

This chain uses TRBV10-3 with TRBJ1-3; D is unclear. The CDR3 spans 11 residues. Between the trimmed V and J ends, which lost 8 bases and 4 bases, there was a span of 6 bases. Germline CDR1 and CDR2: ENHRY and SYGVKD. The CDR3 DNA sequence: TGTGCCATCGGCACAGGAAACACCATATATTTT. It codes for CAIGTGNTIYF.

The chain employs TRBV15 and TRBJ2-1; TRBD2 matches at 10 bases. Per germline, CDR1 LNHNV and CDR2 YYDKDF (reference sequence). J was trimmed by 5 bases and V by 1 base; bases with no gene match: 5. There are 16 residues in the CDR3. The CDR3: CATSRAGTSANNEQFF. The CDR3 DNA sequence: TGTGCCACCAGCAGAGCCGGGACTAGCGCCAACAATGAGCAGTTCTTC.

The chain links TRBV19 to TRBJ1-6; TRBD1 aligns across 9 bases. Trimming at V came to 9 bases and at J to 10 bases, leaving 10 bases not matched to a gene. This CDR3 spans 14 amino acids. CDR1 is LNHDA and CDR2 is SQIVND in the germline V gene (reference sequence). The CDR3 DNA sequence: TGTGCCAGCTCTCCGGGACAGGGATTATCACCCCTCCACTTT. It codes for CASSPGQGLSPLHF.

The rearrangement joins TRBV29-1 to TRBJ2-3; D possibly corresponds to TRBD1 (6 bases). The CDR3 is 13 amino acids. The germline V gene has CDR1 SQVTM and CDR2 ANQGSEA. Between the trimmed V and J ends, which lost 4 bases and 0 bases, there was a span of 8 bases. CDR3 DNA sequence: TGCAGCGTTGTAGGGGGTAGCACAGATACGCAGTATTTT. This encodes CSVVGGSTDTQYF.

This clone has just one count. This chain connects TRBV19 to TRBJ2-7; no clear D gene. Trimming cost V 5 bases and J 0 bases, with 14 bases left between them. Germline V lookup: CDR1 LNHDA, CDR2 SQIVND (reference sequence). The CDR3 has 15 residues. The CDR3 sequence: CASSVFDSSSYEQYF. The DNA of the CDR3 is TGTGCCAGTAGTGTCTTTGATTCGAGCTCCTACGAGCAGTACTTC.

As for this clone: At the DNA level, this CDR3 is encoded by other sequences in the same sample as well. The chain links TRBV7-2 to TRBJ2-6; tentatively, D is TRBD2 (5 bases). The CDR3 consists of 16 residues. Germline V gene data show CDR1 as SGHTA and CDR2 as FQGNSA. Trimming removed 7 bases from V and 0 bases from J, with 13 bases in between. This CDR3 is CASIPQRDSGANVLTF. CDR3 DNA: TGTGCCAGCATCCCCCAACGGGACTCTGGGGCCAACGTCCTGACTTTC.

CDR3 loop: CASSVRQGAWSGTEAFF. In DNA form, the CDR3 reads TGTGCCAGCAGCGTGAGACAGGGGGCCTGGTCGGGGACTGAAGCTTTCTTT. The V call is TRBV7-8, the J call TRBJ1-1; TRBD1 matches 10 bases. This CDR3 region has 17 residues. CDR1 and CDR2 from the germline V gene are SGHVS and FQNEAQ. With 5 bases clipped from V and 5 bases from J, the junction kept 14 bases outside the gene matches.